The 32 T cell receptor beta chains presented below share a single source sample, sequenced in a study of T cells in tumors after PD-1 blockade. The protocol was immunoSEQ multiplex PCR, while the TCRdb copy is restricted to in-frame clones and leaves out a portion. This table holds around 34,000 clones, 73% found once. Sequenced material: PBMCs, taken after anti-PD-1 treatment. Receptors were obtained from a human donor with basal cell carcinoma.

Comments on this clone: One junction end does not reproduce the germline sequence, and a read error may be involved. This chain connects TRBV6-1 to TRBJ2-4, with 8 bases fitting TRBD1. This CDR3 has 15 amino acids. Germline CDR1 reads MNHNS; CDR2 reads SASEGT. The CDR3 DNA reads TGTGCCAGCAATGAATCGGCAGGGGGCGCAGACATTCAGTACTTC. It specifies CASNESAGGADIQYF.

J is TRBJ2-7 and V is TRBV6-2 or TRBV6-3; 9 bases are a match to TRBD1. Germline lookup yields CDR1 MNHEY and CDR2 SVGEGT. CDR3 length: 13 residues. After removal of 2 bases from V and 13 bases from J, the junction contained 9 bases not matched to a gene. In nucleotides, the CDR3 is TGTGCCAGCAGTTACCTCCGGGACAGGGTTCTATACTTC. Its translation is CASSYLRDRVLYF.

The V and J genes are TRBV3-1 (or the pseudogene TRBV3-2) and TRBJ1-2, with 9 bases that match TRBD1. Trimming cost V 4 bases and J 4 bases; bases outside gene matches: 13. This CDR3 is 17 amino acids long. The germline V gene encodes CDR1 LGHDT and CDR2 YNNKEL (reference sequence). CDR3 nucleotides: TGTGCCAGCAGCCCGTTTACAGGGGGCGCTGATGGCTATGGCTACACCTTC. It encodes CASSPFTGGADGYGYTF.

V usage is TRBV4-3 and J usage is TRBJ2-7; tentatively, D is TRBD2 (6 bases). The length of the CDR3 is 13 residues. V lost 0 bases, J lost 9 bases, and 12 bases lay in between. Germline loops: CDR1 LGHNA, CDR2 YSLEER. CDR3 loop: CASSQDVLATQYF. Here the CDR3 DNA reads TGCGCCAGCAGCCAAGATGTTCTAGCGACGCAGTACTTC.

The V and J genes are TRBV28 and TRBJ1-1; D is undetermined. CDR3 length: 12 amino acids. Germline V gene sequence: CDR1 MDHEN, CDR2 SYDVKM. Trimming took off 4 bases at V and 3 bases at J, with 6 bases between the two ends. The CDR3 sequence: CASSSRYTEAFF. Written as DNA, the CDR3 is TGTGCCAGCAGTTCCCGGTACACTGAAGCTTTCTTT.

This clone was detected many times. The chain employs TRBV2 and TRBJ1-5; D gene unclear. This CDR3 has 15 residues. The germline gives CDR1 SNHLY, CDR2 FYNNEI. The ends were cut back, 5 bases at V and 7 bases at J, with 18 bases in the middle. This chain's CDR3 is CASSYNQESRQPQHF. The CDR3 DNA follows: TGTGCCAGCAGTTACAATCAGGAGTCCAGGCAGCCCCAGCATTTT.

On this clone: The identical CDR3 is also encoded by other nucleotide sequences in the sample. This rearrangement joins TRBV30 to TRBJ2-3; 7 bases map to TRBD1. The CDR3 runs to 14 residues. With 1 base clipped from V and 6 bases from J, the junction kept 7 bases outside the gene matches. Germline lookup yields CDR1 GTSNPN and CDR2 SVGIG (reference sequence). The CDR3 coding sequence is TGTGCCTGGAGTGAGGGGGCGCTGGGGGATACGCAGTATTTT. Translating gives CAWSEGALGDTQYF. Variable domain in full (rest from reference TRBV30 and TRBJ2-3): SQTIHQWPATLVQPVGSPLSLECTVEGTSNPNLYWYRQAAGRGLQLLFYSVGIGQISSEVPQNLSASRPQDRQFILSSKKLLLSDSGFYLCAWSEGALGDTQYFGPGTRLTVL.

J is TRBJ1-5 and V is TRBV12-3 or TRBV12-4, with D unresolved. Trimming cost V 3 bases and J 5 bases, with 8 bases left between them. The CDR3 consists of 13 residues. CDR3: CASSLSRDQPQHF. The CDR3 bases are TGTGCCAGCAGTTTGTCTAGGGATCAGCCCCAGCATTTT.

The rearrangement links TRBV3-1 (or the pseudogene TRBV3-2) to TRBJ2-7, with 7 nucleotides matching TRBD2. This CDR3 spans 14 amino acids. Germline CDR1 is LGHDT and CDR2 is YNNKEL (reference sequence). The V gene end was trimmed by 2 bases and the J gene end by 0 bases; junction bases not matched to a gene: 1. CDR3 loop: CASSQLAVSYEQYF. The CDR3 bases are TGTGCCAGCAGCCAACTAGCGGTCTCCTACGAGCAGTACTTC.

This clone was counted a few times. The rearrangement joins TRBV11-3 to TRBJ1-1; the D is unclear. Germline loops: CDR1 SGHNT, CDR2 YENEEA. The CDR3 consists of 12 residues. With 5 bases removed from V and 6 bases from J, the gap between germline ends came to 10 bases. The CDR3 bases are TGTGCCAGCAGCCCATCTACGGCTGAAGCTTTCTTT. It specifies CASSPSTAEAFF.

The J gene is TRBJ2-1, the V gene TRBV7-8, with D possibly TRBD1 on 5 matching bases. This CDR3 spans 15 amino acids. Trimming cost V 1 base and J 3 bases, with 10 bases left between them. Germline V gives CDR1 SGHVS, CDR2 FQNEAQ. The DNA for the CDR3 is TGTGCCAGCAGCTTAGACAGGCTGGACTACAATGAGCAGTTCTTC. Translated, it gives CASSLDRLDYNEQFF.

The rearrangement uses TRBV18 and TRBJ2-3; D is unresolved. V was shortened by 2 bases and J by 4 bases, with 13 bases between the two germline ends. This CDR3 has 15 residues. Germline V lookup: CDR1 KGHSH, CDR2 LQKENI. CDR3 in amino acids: CASSPADRRADTQYF. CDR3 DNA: TGTGCCAGCTCACCAGCAGATCGAAGGGCAGATACGCAGTATTTT.

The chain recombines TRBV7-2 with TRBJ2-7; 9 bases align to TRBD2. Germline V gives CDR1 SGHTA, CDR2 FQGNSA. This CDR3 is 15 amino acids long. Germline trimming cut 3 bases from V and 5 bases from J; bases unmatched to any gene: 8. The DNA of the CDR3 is TGTGCCAGCAGCTTCTTAGCGGGAGTTAATAACGAGCAGTACTTC. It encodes CASSFLAGVNNEQYF.

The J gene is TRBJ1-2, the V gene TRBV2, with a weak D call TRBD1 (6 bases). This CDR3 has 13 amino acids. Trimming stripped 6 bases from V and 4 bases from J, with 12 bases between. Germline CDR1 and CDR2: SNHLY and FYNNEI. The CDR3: CASRGTPFYGYTF. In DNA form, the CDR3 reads TGTGCCAGCAGAGGGACACCGTTCTATGGCTACACCTTC. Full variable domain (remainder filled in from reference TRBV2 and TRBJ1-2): EPEVTQTPSHQVTQMGQEVILRCVPISNHLYFYWYRQILGQKVEFLVSFYNNEISEKSEIFDDQFSVERPDGSNFTLKIRSTKLEDSAMYFCASRGTPFYGYTFGSGTRLTVV.

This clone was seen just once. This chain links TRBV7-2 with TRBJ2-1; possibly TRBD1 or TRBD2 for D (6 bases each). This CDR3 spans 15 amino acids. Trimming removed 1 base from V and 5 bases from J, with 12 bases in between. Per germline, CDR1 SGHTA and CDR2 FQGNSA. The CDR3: CASSLDGGGHNEQFF. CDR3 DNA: TGTGCCAGCAGCTTAGACGGAGGGGGGCACAATGAGCAGTTCTTC.

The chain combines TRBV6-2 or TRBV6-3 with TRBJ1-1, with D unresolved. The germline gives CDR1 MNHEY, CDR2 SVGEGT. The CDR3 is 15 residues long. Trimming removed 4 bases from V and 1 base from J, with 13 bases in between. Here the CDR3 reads CASSWFLRGNTEAFF. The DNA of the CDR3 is TGTGCCAGCAGTTGGTTCCTCCGGGGGAACACTGAAGCTTTCTTT.

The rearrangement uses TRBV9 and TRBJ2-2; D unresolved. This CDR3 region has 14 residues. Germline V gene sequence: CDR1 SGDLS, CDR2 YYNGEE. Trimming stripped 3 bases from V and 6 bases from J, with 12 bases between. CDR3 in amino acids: CASSAKFDSGELFF. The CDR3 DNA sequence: TGTGCCAGCAGCGCGAAGTTCGATTCCGGGGAGCTGTTTTTT.

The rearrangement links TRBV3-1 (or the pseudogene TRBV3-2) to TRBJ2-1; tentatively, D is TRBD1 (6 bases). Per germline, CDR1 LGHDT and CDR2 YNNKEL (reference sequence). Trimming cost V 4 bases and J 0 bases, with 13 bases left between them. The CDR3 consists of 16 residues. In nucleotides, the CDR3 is TGTGCCAGCAGCCCCTCGGGCAGGGGCTCCTACAATGAGCAGTTCTTC. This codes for CASSPSGRGSYNEQFF.

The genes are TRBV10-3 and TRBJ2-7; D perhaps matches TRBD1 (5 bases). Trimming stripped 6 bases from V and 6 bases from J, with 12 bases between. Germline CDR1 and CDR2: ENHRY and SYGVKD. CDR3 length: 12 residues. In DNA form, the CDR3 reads TGTGCCATCAGCGGGCAGGGCCGCGAGCAGTACTTC. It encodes CAISGQGREQYF.

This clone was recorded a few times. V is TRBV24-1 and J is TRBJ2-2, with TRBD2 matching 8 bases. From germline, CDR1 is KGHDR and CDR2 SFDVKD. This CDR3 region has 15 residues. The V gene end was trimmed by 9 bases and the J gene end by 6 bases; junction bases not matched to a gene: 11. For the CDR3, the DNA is TGTGCCACCGGTGCGGGGGGAGGCCGGGCCGGGGAGCTGTTTTTT. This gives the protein CATGAGGGRAGELFF.

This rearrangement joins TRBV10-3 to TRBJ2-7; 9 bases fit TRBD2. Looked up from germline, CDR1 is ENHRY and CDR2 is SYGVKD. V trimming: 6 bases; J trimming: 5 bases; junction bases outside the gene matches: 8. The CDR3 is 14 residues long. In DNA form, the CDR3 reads TGTGCCATCAGCCCCGGGACTAGCTTGGACGAGCAGTACTTC. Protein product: CAISPGTSLDEQYF.

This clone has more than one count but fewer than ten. In DNA form, the CDR3 reads TGTGCCAGCAGTTTCCACACCGGGACAGCTACAAATCAGCCCCAGCATTTT. Encoded protein: CASSFHTGTATNQPQHF. The rearrangement uses TRBV27 and TRBJ1-5; TRBD1 aligns across 7 bases. Trimming cost V 3 bases and J 4 bases; bases outside gene matches: 12. Germline V gene sequence: CDR1 MNHEY, CDR2 SMNVEV (reference sequence). The CDR3 is 17 residues long.

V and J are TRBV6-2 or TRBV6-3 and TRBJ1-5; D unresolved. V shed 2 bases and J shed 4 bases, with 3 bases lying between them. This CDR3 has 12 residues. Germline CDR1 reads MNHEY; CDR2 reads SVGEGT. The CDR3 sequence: CASSYANQPQHF. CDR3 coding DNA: TGTGCCAGCAGTTACGCGAATCAGCCCCAGCATTTT.

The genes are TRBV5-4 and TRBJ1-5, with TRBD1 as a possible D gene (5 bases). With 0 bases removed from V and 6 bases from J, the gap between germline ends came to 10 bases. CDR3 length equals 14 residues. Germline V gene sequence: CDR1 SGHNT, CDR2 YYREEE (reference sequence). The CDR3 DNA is TGTGCCAGCAGCTTGGATGGGGCGGCTCAGCCCCAGCATTTT. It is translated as CASSLDGAAQPQHF.

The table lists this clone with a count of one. The CDR3 DNA reads TGTGCCAGCAGTGAAGCATTACATAGCACAGATACGCAGTATTTT. It translates to CASSEALHSTDTQYF. V gene TRBV2 combines with J gene TRBJ2-3, with no clear D. Between the trimmed V and J ends, which lost 0 bases and 0 bases, there was a span of 7 bases. The CDR3 consists of 15 residues. Germline CDR1 SNHLY, CDR2 FYNNEI.

The DNA for the CDR3 is TGTGCCACGCTTAGTGGACCCTACGAGCAGTACTTC. Its translation: CATLSGPYEQYF. The chain carries TRBV28 and TRBJ2-7; D is undetermined. The CDR3 contains 12 residues. The germline CDR1 and CDR2 sequences are MDHEN and SYDVKM. V was trimmed by 10 bases and J by 2 bases, leaving 12 bases between them.

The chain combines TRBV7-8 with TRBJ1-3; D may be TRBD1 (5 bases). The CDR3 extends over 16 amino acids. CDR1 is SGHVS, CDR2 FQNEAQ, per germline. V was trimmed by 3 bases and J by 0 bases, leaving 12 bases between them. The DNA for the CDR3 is TGTGCCAGCAGCTTGTTCCTTGACAGCTCTGGAAACACCATATATTTT. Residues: CASSLFLDSSGNTIYF. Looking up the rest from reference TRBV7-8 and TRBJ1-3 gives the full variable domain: GAGVSQSPRYKVAKRGQDVALRCDPISGHVSLFWYQQALGQGPEFLTYFQNEAQLDKSGLPSDRFFAERPEGSVSTLKIQRTQQEDSAVYLCASSLFLDSSGNTIYFGEGSWLTVV.

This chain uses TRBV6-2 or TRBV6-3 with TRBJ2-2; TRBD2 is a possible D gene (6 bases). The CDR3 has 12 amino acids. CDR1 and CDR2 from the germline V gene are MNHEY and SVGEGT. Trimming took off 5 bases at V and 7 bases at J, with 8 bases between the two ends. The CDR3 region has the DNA TGTGCCAGCAGTCCGGGAGTCGGGGAGCTGTTTTTT. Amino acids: CASSPGVGELFF.

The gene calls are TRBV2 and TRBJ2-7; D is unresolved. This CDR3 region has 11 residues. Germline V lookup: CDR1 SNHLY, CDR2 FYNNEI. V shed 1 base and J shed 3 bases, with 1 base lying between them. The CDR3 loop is CASSEGYEQYF. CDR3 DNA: TGTGCCAGCAGTGAAGGCTACGAGCAGTACTTC.

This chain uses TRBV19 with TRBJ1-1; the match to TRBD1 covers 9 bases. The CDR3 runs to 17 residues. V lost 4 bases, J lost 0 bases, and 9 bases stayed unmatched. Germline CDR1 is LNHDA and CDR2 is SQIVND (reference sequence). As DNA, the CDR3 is TGTGCCAGTAGTACATTGAGGGGGACAGGGATGAACACTGAAGCTTTCTTT. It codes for CASSTLRGTGMNTEAFF.

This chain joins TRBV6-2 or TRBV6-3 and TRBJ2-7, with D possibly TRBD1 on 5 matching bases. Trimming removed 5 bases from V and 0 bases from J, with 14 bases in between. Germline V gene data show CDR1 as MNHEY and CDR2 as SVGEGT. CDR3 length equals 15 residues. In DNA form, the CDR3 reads TGTGCCAGCAGTCCCCTCAGGGCCAGCTCCTACGAGCAGTACTTC. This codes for CASSPLRASSYEQYF.

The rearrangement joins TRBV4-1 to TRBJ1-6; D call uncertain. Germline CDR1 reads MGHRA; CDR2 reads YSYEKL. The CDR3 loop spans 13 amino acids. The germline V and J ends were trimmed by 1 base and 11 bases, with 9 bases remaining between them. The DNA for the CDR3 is TGCGCCAGCAGCCAAGTTCGGGAAGCACCCCTCCACTTT. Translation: CASSQVREAPLHF.